This TCR beta chain was recorded in a study of immune cell composition in non-small cell lung cancer. With respect to this clone: Its target is unknown.

TCRdb's copy holds only in-frame clones and misses some; the assay was immunoSEQ multiplex PCR. The profile shows about 7,600 clones, roughly 78% of them singletons. Study-wide results and limits: Clones >0.5% enriched in tumour were rarer in adenocarcinoma (about 35%) than squamous (about 80%). In adenocarcinoma, maximal tumour-associated clone frequency tracked TIL tumour reactivity. Squamous lung tumours showed higher top 10 clone scores and clonality than adenocarcinomas.

CDR1 is SGHAT, CDR2 FQNNGV, per germline. CDR3 length: 16 residues. V was pared by 6 bases and J by 5 bases, with 22 bases between. DNA was extracted from unsorted cell suspensions stored frozen. Source material: lung tumor tissue. The chain employs TRBV11-2 and TRBJ1-2; no definite D call. The source is a human donor with non-small cell lung cancer. CDR3 nucleotide sequence: TGTGCCAGCAGACCCTTAAATACGGGGAGGTTATATGGCTACACCTTC. Protein: CASRPLNTGRLYGYTF. The entire variable domain, with the rest obtained from reference TRBV11-2 and TRBJ1-2, is as follows: EAGVAQSPRYKIIEKRQSVAFWCNPISGHATLYWYQQILGQGPKLLIQFQNNGVVDDSQLPKDRFSAERLKGVDSTLKIQPAKLEDSAVYLCASRPLNTGRLYGYTFGSGTRLTVV.